A selection of T cell receptor beta chains follows, all from one sample in a study of T cell responses to AZD1222 COVID-19 vaccine. Using immunoSEQ multiplex PCR, the repertoire was profiled, and TCRdb retains in-frame clones only, with some absent. The repertoire has over 100,000 clones, approximately 90% of them found once; the top ten carry 1.5% to 2%. Specimen: peripheral blood, collected on day 0 of AZD1222 vaccination. Every receptor here comes from an adult in good health. Both conserved end residues are part of each CDR3. The order of the fields is clone size, J gene, V gene, D gene, CDR3 protein, CDR3 DNA. A D gene is named only where the DNA matches it firmly. Clone size, where shown, is once, few, many, or a class for clones that have expanded.

>-|TRBJ1-3|TRBV5-6|-
CASSLVGAISGNTIYF
TGTGCCAGCAGCTTGGTGGGGGCAATCTCTGGAAACACCATATATTTT
>-|TRBJ2-1|TRBV7-3|-
CASSLRASSYNEQFF
TGTGCCAGCAGCTTAAGGGCGAGCTCCTACAATGAGCAGTTCTTC
>-|TRBJ2-1|TRBV19|-
CASSWGDEQFF
TGTGCCAGTAGTTGGGGGGATGAGCAGTTCTTC
>-|TRBJ1-2|TRBV7-9|TRBD1
CASSTTRTGSGYGYTF
TGTGCCAGCAGTACTACACGGACAGGGTCGGGCTATGGCTACACCTTC
>-|TRBJ1-2|TRBV28|-
CASSYLGGRQTNYGYTF
TGTGCCAGCAGTTATCTCGGGGGCAGGCAAACTAACTATGGCTACACCTTC
>-|TRBJ1-1|TRBV18|TRBD1
CASSLPPGQGFNTEAFF
TGTGCCAGCTCACTCCCACCGGGACAGGGTTTCAACACTGAAGCTTTCTTT
>-|TRBJ1-1|TRBV27|TRBD1
CASNTDRGRTEAFF
TGTGCCAGCAACACGGACAGGGGGAGGACTGAAGCTTTCTTT
>-|TRBJ2-5|TRBV30|TRBD1
CAWRGDRGETQYF
TGTGCCTGGAGAGGCGACAGGGGAGAGACCCAGTACTTC
>-|TRBJ2-3|TRBV19|-
CASSIVGQLTDTQYF
TGTGCCAGTAGTATAGTGGGACAACTCACAGATACGCAGTATTTT
>-|TRBJ2-1|TRBV9|TRBD2
CASSGSLVGAGSSYNEQFF
TGTGCCAGCAGCGGAAGTTTGGTGGGAGCGGGGAGCTCCTACAATGAGCAGTTCTTC
>few|TRBJ1-6|TRBV10-3|-
CAATGTLSYNSPLHF
TGTGCCGCCACTGGGACCCTCTCCTATAATTCACCCCTCCACTTT
>-|TRBJ2-7|TRBV7-9|-
CASSLATYEQYF
TGTGCCAGCAGCTTAGCGACCTACGAGCAGTACTTC
>-|TRBJ1-6|TRBV30|-
CAWGDSPLHF
TGTGCCTGGGGGGATTCACCCCTCCACTTT
>-|TRBJ1-1|TRBV6-5|-
CASSYSPRTEAFF
TGTGCCAGCAGTTACTCGCCTAGGACTGAAGCTTTCTTT
>-|TRBJ1-1|TRBV15|-
CATSRAGLNTEAFF
TGTGCCACCAGCCGGGCAGGATTGAACACTGAAGCTTTCTTT
>-|TRBJ1-6|TRBV5-5|-
CASTFGDRSSYNSPLHF
TGTGCCAGCACCTTTGGAGACCGGAGCTCCTATAATTCACCCCTCCACTTT
>few|TRBJ1-3|TRBV7-9|TRBD1
CASSPTGTGSGNTIYF
TGTGCCAGCAGTCCTACCGGGACAGGGTCGGGAAACACCATATATTTT
>-|TRBJ2-1|TRBV11-3|-
CASSLAARGHEQFF
TGTGCCAGCAGCTTAGCAGCCAGAGGGCATGAGCAGTTCTTC
>-|TRBJ1-1|TRBV4-1|-
CASSQDTGRYTEAFF
TGCGCCAGCAGCCAAGATACAGGGAGGTACACTGAAGCTTTCTTT
>-|TRBJ2-5|TRBV5-4|TRBD2
CASSLGSGGLVETQYF
TGTGCCAGCAGCTTGGGTAGCGGGGGGTTGGTAGAGACCCAGTACTTC
>-|TRBJ1-4|TRBV3-1/TRBV3-2|-
CASREGVTNEKLFF
TGTGCCAGCAGGGAGGGGGTAACTAATGAAAAACTGTTTTTT
>few|TRBJ2-5|TRBV5-4|TRBD2
CASSLGLAGGQETQYF
TGTGCCAGCAGCTTGGGGCTAGCGGGAGGACAAGAGACCCAGTACTTC
>few|TRBJ1-5|TRBV3-1/TRBV3-2|-
CASSQGQGSNQPQHF
TGTGCCAGCAGCCAGGGTCAGGGAAGCAATCAGCCCCAGCATTTT
>few|TRBJ2-3|TRBV6-1|TRBD2
CASSVSSGSPTDTQYF
TGTGCCAGCAGTGTGTCTAGCGGGAGTCCCACAGATACGCAGTATTTT
>-|TRBJ1-1|TRBV27|-
CASSLSGVTNTEAFF
TGTGCCAGCAGTTTATCGGGGGTTACGAACACTGAAGCTTTCTTT
>few|TRBJ2-7|TRBV18|-
CASSPGRGSSYEQYF
TGTGCCAGCTCACCAGGAAGAGGGAGCTCCTACGAGCAGTACTTC
>-|TRBJ2-3|TRBV7-2|-
CASSLRSGSGTDTQYF
TGTGCCAGCAGCTTAAGGAGCGGGTCGGGCACAGATACGCAGTATTTT
>-|TRBJ1-5|TRBV19|-
CASTARQGNQPQHF
TGTGCCAGTACCGCCCGACAGGGCAATCAGCCCCAGCATTTT
>-|TRBJ1-1|TRBV13|TRBD1
CASSLEMTGMNTEAFF
TGTGCCAGCAGCCTAGAAATGACAGGGATGAACACTGAAGCTTTCTTT
>-|TRBJ1-4|TRBV7-3|-
CASSPTTALGEKLFF
TGTGCCAGCAGCCCAACGACAGCCTTGGGGGAAAAACTGTTTTTT
>-|TRBJ2-1|TRBV7-9|TRBD2
CASSQPGLAGNNEQFF
TGTGCCAGCAGCCAACCGGGTCTAGCGGGGAACAATGAGCAGTTCTTC
>-|TRBJ2-3|TRBV4-3|TRBD2
CASSQATSGTTDTQYF
TGCGCCAGCAGCCAAGCGACTAGCGGGACCACAGATACGCAGTATTTT
>-|TRBJ1-1|TRBV4-3|-
CASSQDPREEAFF
TGCGCCAGCAGCCAAGACCCCAGAGAGGAAGCTTTCTTT
>-|TRBJ1-2|TRBV29-1|TRBD1
CSVGSRTGSHGYTF
TGCAGCGTGGGGTCTAGGACAGGGAGCCATGGCTACACCTTC
>-|TRBJ1-4|TRBV4-1|-
CASSQQGTPNEKLFF
TGCGCCAGCAGCCAGCAGGGGACTCCTAATGAAAAACTGTTTTTT
>-|TRBJ1-2|TRBV30|TRBD1
CAWSKTGVYYGYTF
TGTGCCTGGAGTAAAACAGGGGTATACTATGGCTACACCTTC
>-|TRBJ2-5|TRBV5-1|-
CASSLERHQETQYF
TGCGCCAGCAGCTTGGAGAGACACCAAGAGACCCAGTACTTC
>few|TRBJ2-3|TRBV29-1|-
CSVAEGPDTQYF
TGCAGCGTTGCGGAGGGGCCAGATACGCAGTATTTT
>once|TRBJ2-1|TRBV3-1/TRBV3-2|TRBD2
CASSQSSGRYNEQFF
TGTGCCAGCAGCCAAAGTAGCGGGAGGTACAATGAGCAGTTCTTC
>-|TRBJ2-1|TRBV7-2|-
CASSLTRSSYNEQFF
TGTGCCAGCAGCTTAACGCGGAGCTCCTACAATGAGCAGTTCTTC
>-|TRBJ1-2|TRBV11-3|-
CASSFQHGYTF
TGTGCCAGCAGCTTTCAACATGGCTACACCTTC
>-|TRBJ2-7|TRBV5-6|-
CASSYSHSYEQYF
TGTGCCAGCAGCTATAGTCACTCCTACGAGCAGTACTTC
>few|TRBJ1-1|TRBV7-2|-
CASSLPGRHTEAFF
TGTGCCAGCAGCTTACCCGGGAGGCACACTGAAGCTTTCTTT
>-|TRBJ2-1|TRBV6-4|TRBD1
CASSSNRDREVHEQFF
TGTGCCAGCAGCAGTAATAGGGACAGGGAAGTGCATGAGCAGTTCTTC
>-|TRBJ1-2|TRBV7-9|-
CASSLEFPLGGIGYGYTF
TGTGCCAGCAGCTTAGAATTCCCTCTCGGGGGCATAGGCTATGGCTACACCTTC
>-|TRBJ2-1|TRBV7-2|TRBD2
CASSLAGGGGWNEQFF
TGTGCCAGCAGCTTAGCAGGCGGGGGGGGTTGGAATGAGCAGTTCTTC
>-|TRBJ1-5|TRBV28|-
CASSHVTIDSNQPQHF
TGTGCCAGCAGCCATGTGACAATCGATAGCAATCAGCCCCAGCATTTT
>-|TRBJ1-2|TRBV11-2|TRBD1
CASSLGGTEQYGYTF
TGTGCCAGCAGCTTAGGGGGGACAGAACAATATGGCTACACCTTC
>-|TRBJ2-5|TRBV5-1|-
CASSLASTPQETQYF
TGCGCCAGCAGCTTGGCCAGTACTCCGCAAGAGACCCAGTACTTC
>-|TRBJ2-7|TRBV28|-
CASSLEGYEQYF
TGTGCCAGCAGTCTTGAGGGCTACGAGCAGTACTTC
>-|TRBJ2-5|TRBV10-3|-
CAISEQGGRETQYF
TGTGCCATCAGTGAGCAAGGAGGGCGGGAGACCCAGTACTTC
>-|TRBJ1-2|TRBV5-6|-
CASSPDLRENYGYTF
TGTGCCAGCAGCCCCGACCTCAGAGAGAACTATGGCTACACCTTC
>-|TRBJ1-2|TRBV7-2|-
CASSLGGGSNYGYTF
TGTGCCAGCAGCTTAGGAGGAGGATCTAACTATGGCTACACCTTC
>-|TRBJ1-1|TRBV19|TRBD1
CASSIDRGQGEAFF
TGTGCCAGTAGTATAGATCGGGGACAGGGTGAAGCTTTCTTT
>-|TRBJ2-7|TRBV6-5|-
CASSYERESSYEQYF
TGTGCCAGCAGTTACGAACGGGAGAGCTCCTACGAGCAGTACTTC
>-|TRBJ1-5|TRBV15|-
CATSGGKSSNQPQHF
TGTGCCACCAGCGGCGGCAAGAGTAGCAATCAGCCCCAGCATTTT